Sequencing of this T cell receptor (beta chain) was carried out in a study of beta chain features in type 1 diabetes. Whole-study context: Age, gender and cell yields were alike across patients and healthy donors.

All of the isolated RNA was reverse transcribed, so expressed TCRB transcripts were sequenced. Assay used: immunoSEQ multiplex PCR; TCRdb lists only in-frame clones, some missing. The sample comprises 300,000 to 400,000 clones, about 13% of which are singletons, and about 0.016% rests with the top ten. Study-level results: A potential PCR bias toward shorter templates would be equal in patient and control samples. All four CD4+ subsets of Type 1 diabetes patients contained TCRB CDR3s that were moderately but significantly shorter.

Per donor, one heparinised blood draw averaged approximately 120 mL. Staining for CD45RO/CCR7/CD25/CD127/CD95/CD27 allowed sorting of CD4+ naive, central memory, regulatory and stem cell-like memory cells. This CDR3 contains 16 residues. Germline V gene lookup returns CDR1 KGHSH and CDR2 LQKENI. Unmatched junction bases numbered 5, after V lost 4 bases and J lost 0 bases. Comment on this clone: Its matching antigen is unknown.

V is TRBV18 and J is TRBJ1-3; 8 bases are shared with TRBD1. The sequenced sample was naive CD4+ T cells from blood. The source of this sequence is a young woman with type 1 diabetes. CDR3 in amino acids: CASSLGQGHSGNTIYF. The CDR3 DNA is TGTGCCAGCTCACTTGGACAGGGCCACTCTGGAAACACCATATATTTT.